The 24 T cell receptor beta chains presented below share a single source sample, sequenced in a study of blood T cell repertoires in COVID-19. Libraries were prepared by immunoSEQ multiplex PCR; TCRdb keeps only in-frame clonotypes and omits some of them. The table has 250,000 to 300,000 clones, approximately 85% seen once. The sequenced sample consisted of peripheral blood. The source of these receptors is a man aged 45-60 years with active or convalescent COVID-19.

The V gene is TRBV28, the J gene TRBJ1-4, with D possibly TRBD1 on 5 matching bases. Trimming left V 6 bases short and J 7 bases short, with 18 bases between. The CDR3 runs 15 residues. Looked up from germline, CDR1 is MDHEN and CDR2 is SYDVKM. The chain's CDR3 is CASRLLRGEGEKLFF. For the CDR3, the DNA is TGTGCCAGCAGGCTTCTACGGGGGGAAGGTGAAAAACTGTTTTTT.

J is TRBJ2-1 and V is TRBV27; 9 bases agree with TRBD2. This CDR3 has 16 residues. V dropped 3 bases and J dropped 6; count of bases not matched to a gene: 9. Germline V gives CDR1 MNHEY, CDR2 SMNVEV (reference sequence). CDR3 protein: CASSLISGTSFNEQFF. The CDR3 DNA sequence: TGTGCCAGCAGTTTGATTTCGGGGACTAGCTTCAATGAGCAGTTCTTC.

The chain is built from TRBV7-9 and TRBJ2-3, with 7 bases matching TRBD2. Trimming cost V 3 bases and J 0 bases; bases outside gene matches: 15. Germline V gene data show CDR1 as SEHNR and CDR2 as FQNEAQ (reference sequence). CDR3 length: 19 residues. CDR3 residues: CASSFFPRRERGSTDTQYF. CDR3 sequence (DNA): TGTGCCAGCAGCTTCTTCCCTAGGCGGGAGAGGGGTAGCACAGATACGCAGTATTTT.

V gene TRBV7-9 combines with J gene TRBJ2-1; TRBD2 matches at 14 bases. Germline assignment: CDR1 SEHNR and CDR2 FQNEAQ (reference sequence). The J segment lost 7 bases and the V segment lost 3 bases, leaving 2 bases of the junction unmatched. CDR3 length: 15 residues. The CDR3 sequence: CASSLGLAGVNEQFF. The CDR3 nucleotides read TGTGCCAGCAGCTTGGGACTAGCGGGAGTAAATGAGCAGTTCTTC.

The chain joins TRBV2 to TRBJ1-1; TRBD1 might be the D (6 bases). CDR1 SNHLY and CDR2 FYNNEI come from the germline V gene. This CDR3 is built from 13 residues. The V end was cut by 7 bases, the J end by 5 bases, with 14 bases between. Here the CDR3 DNA reads TGTGCCAGCACCTGGGGGCTGGGGACTGAAGCTTTCTTT. This translates into CASTWGLGTEAFF.

The sample holds a few counts of this clone. This rearrangement joins TRBV19 to TRBJ1-5, with D possibly TRBD1 on 6 matching bases. V was cut by 1 base and J by 7 bases, with 14 bases left in between. There are 15 residues in the CDR3. Germline V gene sequence: CDR1 LNHDA, CDR2 SQIVND (reference sequence). The CDR3 here is CASSIGGGLGQPQHF. CDR3 in DNA: TGTGCCAGTAGTATAGGTGGGGGCTTGGGCCAGCCCCAGCATTTT.

V and J are TRBV19 and TRBJ1-5, with a weak D call TRBD1 (6 bases). There are 15 residues in the CDR3. V lost 3 bases and J lost 6, with 15 bases in between. Per the germline V gene, CDR1 is LNHDA and CDR2 is SQIVND (reference sequence). CDR3 nucleotides: TGTGCCAGTAGTATTAGTCACAGGGAGCGTCAGCCCCAGCATTTT. Translation gives CASSISHRERQPQHF.

The chain couples TRBV10-2 to TRBJ2-3, with 8 positions matching TRBD2. CDR3 length: 14 amino acids. V shed 6 bases and J 4 bases; nucleotides not matched to a gene: 6. Germline-derived CDR1 and CDR2 are WSHSY and SAAADI. The CDR3 sequence is CASSPTSASDTQYF. In DNA form, the CDR3 reads TGCGCCAGCAGCCCGACTAGCGCCTCAGATACGCAGTATTTT.

This clone has more than one count but fewer than ten. V is TRBV19 and J is TRBJ1-3; unclear D gene. Trimming left V 4 bases short and J 2 bases short, with 12 bases between. The CDR3 extends over 15 amino acids. The germline gives CDR1 LNHDA, CDR2 SQIVND (reference sequence). This CDR3 reads CASSTSNYPGNTIYF. In nucleotides, the CDR3 is TGTGCCAGTAGTACGTCCAACTACCCTGGAAACACCATATATTTT. Supplemented by reference TRBV19 and TRBJ1-3, the full variable domain reads DGGITQSPKYLFRKEGQNVTLSCEQNLNHDAMYWYRQDPGQGLRLIYYSQIVNDFQKGDIAEGYSVSREKKESFPLTVTSAQKNPTAFYLCASSTSNYPGNTIYFGEGSWLTVV.

The chain combines TRBV4-1 with TRBJ1-1, with 10 bases identical to TRBD1. After removal of 4 bases from V and 5 bases from J, the junction contained 10 bases not matched to a gene. This CDR3 is 16 amino acids long. The germline V gene encodes CDR1 MGHRA and CDR2 YSYEKL. For the CDR3, the DNA is TGCGCCAGCAGCCTCCCGGGACAGGGGAGAAGGACTGAAGCTTTCTTT. It translates to CASSLPGQGRRTEAFF.

The chain has TRBV27 and TRBJ1-1; D uncertain. This CDR3 comprises 13 residues. V was cut by 5 bases and J by 6 bases, with 13 bases left in between. Germline V gene lookup returns CDR1 MNHEY and CDR2 SMNVEV (reference sequence). The CDR3, as DNA: TGTGCCAGCAGTCTCGCAAACCGGGCTGAAGCTTTCTTT. Residues: CASSLANRAEAFF.

This chain links TRBV10-3 with TRBJ1-2; 9 bases line up with TRBD1. With 10 bases clipped from V and 2 bases from J, the junction kept 8 bases outside the gene matches. Germline CDR1 ENHRY, CDR2 SYGVKD. The CDR3 is made up of 14 amino acids. The CDR3 bases are TGTGCCAGCGTTCCGGGGACAGGGAACTATGGCTACACCTTC. Translating gives CASVPGTGNYGYTF.

This clone was seen once. This chain links TRBV7-2 with TRBJ1-3, with 8 bases lining up with TRBD1. The V segment lost 5 bases and the J segment 0 bases; nucleotides outside the gene matches: 6. The length of the CDR3 is 16 residues. Germline V CDR1 and CDR2: SGHTA, FQGNSA. The CDR3 loop is CASSPGQGRSGNTIYF. As DNA, the CDR3 is TGTGCCAGCAGCCCAGGACAGGGCCGCTCTGGAAACACCATATATTTT.

In nucleotides, the CDR3 is TGCGCCAGCAGCTTGCTGGGGCTCGACCAAGAGACCCAGTACTTC. Its translation: CASSLLGLDQETQYF. The V gene is TRBV5-1, the J gene TRBJ2-5; possibly TRBD1 for D (5 bases). Germline CDR1 is SGHRS and CDR2 is YFSETQ. The CDR3 has 15 amino acids. V lost 1 base, J lost 0 bases, and 10 bases lay in between.

The rearrangement uses TRBV28 and TRBJ1-2, with 11 bases that match TRBD1. Germline CDR1 MDHEN, CDR2 SYDVKM. The CDR3 covers 14 residues. Trimming removed 6 bases from V and 5 bases from J; junction bases left unmatched: 5. The CDR3: CASRGQGAMYGYTF. The CDR3 DNA sequence: TGTGCCAGCAGAGGACAGGGGGCGATGTATGGCTACACCTTC.

The chain employs TRBV4-2 and TRBJ1-4, with TRBD1 as a possible D gene (6 bases). The ends were cut back, 5 bases at V and 5 bases at J, with 12 bases in the middle. This CDR3 comprises 14 residues. CDR1 and CDR2 from the germline V gene are LGHNA and YNFKEQ. The CDR3 nucleotides are TGTGCCAGCAGCGTCGGGCAGGGGAATGAAAAACTGTTTTTT. Translated: CASSVGQGNEKLFF.

J is TRBJ1-2 and V is TRBV6-1; no reliable D call. Germline assignment: CDR1 MNHNS and CDR2 SASEGT. Trimming left V 2 bases short and J 2 bases short, with 9 bases between. The CDR3 runs to 14 residues. Here the CDR3 DNA reads TGTGCCAGCAGTGAAAATCCGCTAAACTATGGCTACACCTTC. It is translated as CASSENPLNYGYTF.

The V and J genes are TRBV19 and TRBJ2-6; 7 positions match TRBD2. Per germline, CDR1 LNHDA and CDR2 SQIVND (reference sequence). J lost 2 bases, V lost 6 bases, and 10 bases had no gene match. There are 17 residues in the CDR3. The CDR3: CASSLGEGLPGANVLTF. DNA for the CDR3: TGTGCCAGTAGCCTGGGGGAGGGGCTCCCTGGGGCCAACGTCCTGACTTTC.

V and J are TRBV12-3 or TRBV12-4 and TRBJ2-2; TRBD1 agrees at 7 bases. This CDR3 region has 13 residues. Trimming cost V 6 bases and J 9 bases; bases outside gene matches: 7. The CDR3, as DNA: TGTGCCAGCAGGGCGACAGGGTTGTGGGAGCTGTTTTTT. It yields the protein CASRATGLWELFF.

The CDR3 DNA follows: TGTGCCAGCAGTGCCGGACAGGGGACCGGGGAGCTGTTTTTT. This gives the protein CASSAGQGTGELFF. The rearrangement uses TRBV6-6 and TRBJ2-2; 9 nucleotides align to TRBD1. Germline values: CDR1 MNHNY, CDR2 SVGAGI (reference sequence). V lost 5 bases, J lost 5 bases, and 3 bases stayed unmatched. The CDR3 runs 14 residues.

This clone was seen more than once but under ten times. This chain uses TRBV11-3 with TRBJ1-5; 8 bases are a match to TRBD1. This CDR3 has 16 residues. With 3 bases clipped from V and 4 bases from J, the junction kept 8 bases outside the gene matches. Germline V gene sequence: CDR1 SGHNT, CDR2 YENEEA. The CDR3 spells CASSFIRQGRNQPQHF. The DNA of the CDR3 is TGTGCCAGCAGCTTTATCAGACAGGGGCGTAATCAGCCCCAGCATTTT.

The J gene is TRBJ2-3, the V gene TRBV18; a possible D gene is TRBD2 (6 bases). Trimming took 4 bases from V and 6 from J, leaving 20 bases between them. The CDR3 contains 16 residues. CDR1 is KGHSH and CDR2 is LQKENI in the germline V gene. The CDR3: CASSRFREFRMDTQYF. For the CDR3, the DNA is TGTGCCAGCTCACGGTTCCGGGAGTTCAGGATGGATACGCAGTATTTT.

V usage is TRBV2 and J usage is TRBJ1-6, with 9 bases matching TRBD1. Per germline, CDR1 SNHLY and CDR2 FYNNEI. The CDR3 has 16 amino acids. The J segment lost 9 bases and the V segment lost 6 bases, leaving 12 bases of the junction unmatched. Here the CDR3 DNA reads TGTGCCAGCAGACTCCTCCCTGGGACAGGGTTTTCACCCCTCCACTTT. Translating it yields CASRLLPGTGFSPLHF. Full variable domain (rest looked up from reference TRBV2 and TRBJ1-6): EPEVTQTPSHQVTQMGQEVILRCVPISNHLYFYWYRQILGQKVEFLVSFYNNEISEKSEIFDDQFSVERPDGSNFTLKIRSTKLEDSAMYFCASRLLPGTGFSPLHFGNGTRLTVT.

The chain links TRBV3-1 (or the pseudogene TRBV3-2) to TRBJ2-7; 10 positions match TRBD2. The CDR3 has 18 residues. Germline CDR1 and CDR2: LGHDT and YNNKEL (reference sequence). V lost 1 base, J lost 1 base, and 10 bases stayed unmatched. The CDR3 loop is CASSQGLAGVSSSYEQYF. The CDR3 DNA is TGTGCCAGCAGCCAAGGCCTAGCGGGAGTTTCCTCTTCCTACGAGCAGTACTTC.